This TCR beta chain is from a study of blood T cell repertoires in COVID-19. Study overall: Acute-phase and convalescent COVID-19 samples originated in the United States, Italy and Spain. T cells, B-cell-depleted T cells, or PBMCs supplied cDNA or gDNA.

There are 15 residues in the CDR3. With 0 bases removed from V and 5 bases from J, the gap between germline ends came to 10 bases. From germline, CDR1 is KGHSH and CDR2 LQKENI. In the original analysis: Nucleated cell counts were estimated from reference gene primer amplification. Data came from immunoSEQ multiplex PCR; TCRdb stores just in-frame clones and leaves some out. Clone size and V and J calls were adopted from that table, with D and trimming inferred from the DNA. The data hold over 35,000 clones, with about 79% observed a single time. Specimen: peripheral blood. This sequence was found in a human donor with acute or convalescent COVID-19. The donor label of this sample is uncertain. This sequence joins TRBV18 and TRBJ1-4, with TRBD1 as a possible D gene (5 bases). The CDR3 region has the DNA TGTGCCAGCTCACCACCCCCGGGGGGAAATGAAAAACTGTTTTTT. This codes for CASSPPPGGNEKLFF.